These 30 T cell receptor beta chains originate from one sample sequenced in a study of T cell responses to AZD1222 COVID-19 vaccine. Here immunoSEQ multiplex PCR was the method, and the copy in TCRdb shows in-frame clones only, minus some. The sample lists some 130,000 clones; around four fifths were seen once. The sample consisted of peripheral blood, taken on day 0 of AZD1222 vaccination. The receptors were gathered from an adult in good health.

V and J are TRBV7-8 and TRBJ2-3; 10 bases match TRBD2. J lost 2 bases, V lost 5 bases, and 19 bases had no gene match. Germline V gene data show CDR1 as SGHVS and CDR2 as FQNEAQ. The CDR3 is 20 residues long. In DNA form, the CDR3 reads TGTGCCAGCAGCCCCCTCGGAGCGGGGGGGCTCGAAGAACCCACAGATACGCAGTATTTT. This translates into CASSPLGAGGLEEPTDTQYF.

This clone appeared a single time. The rearrangement uses TRBV7-2 and TRBJ2-3; D gene unclear. The germline V gene encodes CDR1 SGHTA and CDR2 FQGNSA. This CDR3 is 13 amino acids long. Trimming took 4 bases from V and 2 from J, leaving 7 bases between them. This CDR3 reads CASSSLDTDTQYF. For the CDR3, the DNA is TGTGCCAGCAGCTCTCTTGACACAGATACGCAGTATTTT.

The chain couples TRBV30 to TRBJ2-2; D gene ambiguous. Germline V gene lookup returns CDR1 GTSNPN and CDR2 SVGIG (reference sequence). Trimming cost V 0 bases and J 4 bases, with 9 bases left between them. This CDR3 spans 14 amino acids. CDR3 sequence reads: CAWSVGPATGELFF. CDR3 DNA: TGTGCCTGGAGTGTGGGCCCCGCCACCGGGGAGCTGTTTTTT.

A few counts support this clone. The chain has TRBV19 and TRBJ1-2; D is possibly TRBD1 (6 bases). CDR3 length equals 14 residues. The germline V gene has CDR1 LNHDA and CDR2 SQIVND (reference sequence). Trimming removed 6 bases at V and 5 bases at J, with 16 bases between. The CDR3, as DNA: TGTGCCAGTAGCACGAGGGGGGCAGCGTATGGCTACACCTTC. Amino acids: CASSTRGAAYGYTF.

This clone turned up a few times. The chain carries TRBV5-1 and TRBJ2-3; D perhaps matches TRBD1 (5 bases). Trimming shortened V by 0 bases and J by 4 bases, and 15 bases separated the two germline ends. The CDR3 consists of 16 residues. Germline CDR1 and CDR2: SGHRS and YFSETQ. The CDR3 here is CASSLVSQGGADTQYF. The CDR3 coding sequence is TGCGCCAGCAGCTTGGTTTCGCAGGGTGGTGCAGATACGCAGTATTTT. The complete variable domain, with remaining parts taken from reference TRBV5-1 and TRBJ2-3, reads KAGVTQTPRYLIKTRGQQVTLSCSPISGHRSVSWYQQTPGQGLQFLFEYFSETQRNKGNFPGRFSGRQFSNSRSEMNVSTLELGDSALYLCASSLVSQGGADTQYFGPGTRLTVL.

This chain uses TRBV7-2 with TRBJ1-1; the match to TRBD1 covers 7 bases. J gave up 1 base and V 5 bases, and 7 bases lay outside the gene matches. Per germline, CDR1 SGHTA and CDR2 FQGNSA. There are 15 residues in the CDR3. DNA of the CDR3: TGTGCCAGCAGCGAGACAGGGATGTGGAACACTGAAGCTTTCTTT. It encodes CASSETGMWNTEAFF.

In its sample, this clone was seen a few times. The V call is TRBV29-1, the J call TRBJ2-2; TRBD1 is a possible D gene (6 bases). Trimming pared 6 bases from V and 8 bases from J, leaving 16 bases between. Germline lookup yields CDR1 SQVTM and CDR2 ANQGSEA. This CDR3 comprises 13 residues. CDR3 loop: CSVQGSVRGELFF. The CDR3 nucleotides read TGCAGCGTCCAGGGGTCGGTCAGGGGGGAGCTGTTTTTT.

The chain employs TRBV19 and TRBJ2-6, with D perhaps TRBD1 or TRBD2 (5 bases each). There are 16 residues in the CDR3. Trimming took 2 bases from V and 0 from J, leaving 8 bases between them. Germline loops: CDR1 LNHDA, CDR2 SQIVND (reference sequence). In DNA, the CDR3 is TGTGCCAGTAGTATAACAGGACTCTCTGGGGCCAACGTCCTGACTTTC. It specifies CASSITGLSGANVLTF.

This chain links TRBV5-1 with TRBJ1-4, with 7 bases that match TRBD1. CDR1 and CDR2 (germline): SGHRS, YFSETQ. V shed 3 bases, J shed 5 bases, and the junction held 4 bases outside the gene matches. The CDR3 extends over 14 amino acids. The CDR3 reads CASSSGQRNEKLFF. For the CDR3, the DNA is TGCGCCAGCAGCTCGGGACAGAGGAATGAAAAACTGTTTTTT.

This chain connects TRBV14 to TRBJ2-5; D is perhaps TRBD2 (5 bases). V was shortened by 1 base and J by 2 bases, with 14 bases between the two germline ends. Germline CDR1 reads SGHDN; CDR2 reads FVKESK. This CDR3 contains 16 residues. The CDR3: CASSQGPSSLQETQYF. CDR3 coding DNA: TGTGCCAGCAGCCAAGGACCTAGCAGCCTACAAGAGACCCAGTACTTC.

The rearrangement joins TRBV6-5 to TRBJ2-1, with no clear D. The CDR3 is 13 amino acids. Trimming took off 2 bases at V and 4 bases at J, with 6 bases between the two ends. CDR1 and CDR2 from the germline V gene are MNHEY and SVGAGI. This CDR3 is CASSYRKYNEQFF. DNA for the CDR3: TGTGCCAGCAGTTACAGAAAATACAATGAGCAGTTCTTC.

This chain uses TRBV6-1 with TRBJ2-3; no reliable D call. Looked up from germline, CDR1 is MNHNS and CDR2 is SASEGT. The CDR3 contains 15 residues. Trimming stripped 2 bases from V and 0 bases from J, with 9 bases between. CDR3 sequence (DNA): TGTGCCAGCAGTGAAACCAAGGGTAGCACAGATACGCAGTATTTT. Residues: CASSETKGSTDTQYF.

This chain uses TRBV27 with TRBJ2-3; D is unresolved. Germline CDR1 reads MNHEY; CDR2 reads SMNVEV (reference sequence). V was clipped by 6 bases and J by 1 base, with 14 bases between them. The CDR3 consists of 15 residues. The CDR3 sequence is CASSRGFVGTDTQYF. CDR3 nucleotide sequence: TGTGCCAGCAGCCGTGGGTTCGTCGGCACAGATACGCAGTATTTT.

V usage is TRBV24-1 and J usage is TRBJ1-2; TRBD1 is a possible D gene (5 bases). Germline CDR1 is KGHDR and CDR2 is SFDVKD. V was cut by 4 bases and J by 7 bases, with 15 bases left in between. The CDR3 runs 14 residues. The chain's CDR3 is CATSESRGVGGYTF. As DNA, the CDR3 is TGTGCCACCAGTGAATCAAGGGGCGTCGGTGGCTACACCTTC.

This clone has only a few counts. The chain joins TRBV5-1 to TRBJ1-6, with 7 bases identical to TRBD1. The CDR3 has 16 residues. Germline values: CDR1 SGHRS, CDR2 YFSETQ. The trim removed 3 bases at V and 6 bases at J, leaving 9 bases unmatched. The CDR3: CASSSGRGQSNSPLHF. The CDR3 nucleotides are TGCGCCAGCAGCTCAGGGAGGGGACAGTCTAATTCACCCCTCCACTTT.

V gene TRBV6-2 or TRBV6-3 combines with J gene TRBJ1-2, with D possibly matching TRBD1 (6 bases). From germline, CDR1 is MNHEY and CDR2 SVGEGT. Trimming stripped 4 bases from V and 2 bases from J, with 11 bases between. The CDR3 has 14 amino acids. The chain's CDR3 is CASSLEGGNYGYTF. The CDR3 DNA follows: TGTGCCAGCAGTTTGGAGGGGGGAAACTATGGCTACACCTTC.

Here the CDR3 DNA reads TGTGCCAGCAGCTCTGCATGGACAGCCGCTTTGAACACTGAAGCTTTCTTT. It encodes CASSSAWTAALNTEAFF. The chain employs TRBV7-3 and TRBJ1-1, with D tentatively TRBD1 (6 bases). The ends were cut back, 4 bases at V and 0 bases at J, with 18 bases in the middle. CDR1 and CDR2 (germline): SGHTA, FQGTGA. This CDR3 has 17 amino acids.

This chain uses TRBV28 with TRBJ1-2; TRBD1 is a possible D gene (5 bases). This CDR3 is 14 amino acids long. With 3 bases removed from V and 2 bases from J, the gap between germline ends came to 10 bases. Germline V gene lookup returns CDR1 MDHEN and CDR2 SYDVKM. CDR3 DNA: TGTGCCAGCAGTTTTTTGAGGGGAAACTATGGCTACACCTTC. Translated: CASSFLRGNYGYTF.

The chain links TRBV5-6 to TRBJ1-3; no clear D gene. V lost 4 bases and J lost 0, with 14 bases in between. CDR3 size: 16 residues. CDR1 is SGHDT and CDR2 is YYEEEE in the germline V gene. CDR3 sequence reads: CASSSYRTLSGNTIYF. The CDR3, as DNA: TGTGCCAGCAGCAGTTACAGAACCCTCTCTGGAAACACCATATATTTT.

The gene calls are TRBV7-2 and TRBJ2-5; D is undetermined. The CDR3 runs 13 residues. Germline CDR1 reads SGHTA; CDR2 reads FQGNSA. Deletions cut 4 bases from V and 10 bases from J, with 16 bases between. CDR3 nucleotide sequence: TGTGCCAGCAGCTCGGCCCCCCGGGCCGACCAGTACTTC. Translation: CASSSAPRADQYF.

The CDR3 spells CASSLVGQSIGYTF. CDR3 bases: TGTGCCAGCAGCTTGGTAGGGCAATCAATCGGCTACACCTTC. This chain links TRBV5-4 with TRBJ1-2; D unclear. Trimming shortened V by 0 bases and J by 8 bases, and 14 bases separated the two germline ends. CDR1 SGHNT and CDR2 YYREEE come from the germline V gene (reference sequence). CDR3 length: 14 residues.

The chain links TRBV28 to TRBJ1-6; D remains ambiguous. The V gene's germline CDR1 is MDHEN and CDR2 SYDVKM. The CDR3 is 14 amino acids. Trimming left V 6 bases short and J 7 bases short, with 13 bases between. CDR3 DNA sequence: TGTGCCAGCAGGCTACTAGGGCGGAATTCACCCCTCCACTTT. Translation: CASRLLGRNSPLHF.

This chain connects TRBV28 to TRBJ2-3, with a tentative D call TRBD2 (6 bases). CDR1 is MDHEN, CDR2 SYDVKM, per germline. Between the trimmed V and J ends, which lost 8 bases and 3 bases, there was a span of 9 bases. The CDR3 loop spans 12 amino acids. CDR3 in amino acids: CASFGGTDTQYF. CDR3 nucleotide sequence: TGTGCCAGCTTCGGGGGAACAGATACGCAGTATTTT.

J is TRBJ2-3 and V is TRBV12-3 or TRBV12-4; D may be TRBD2 (6 bases). Trimming took 7 bases from V and 5 from J, leaving 13 bases between them. This CDR3 contains 13 residues. The CDR3 DNA reads as TGTGCCAGCACCCCCGGAGGGCGAGATACGCAGTATTTT. It specifies CASTPGGRDTQYF.

V gene TRBV14 combines with J gene TRBJ2-2, with D uncertain. From germline, CDR1 is SGHDN and CDR2 FVKESK. This CDR3 contains 14 residues. The germline V and J ends were trimmed by 2 bases and 1 base, with 5 bases remaining between them. CDR3 sequence (DNA): TGTGCCAGCAGCCAATTGAGGAACACCGGGGAGCTGTTTTTT. Amino acids: CASSQLRNTGELFF. Combining the CDR3 with reference TRBV14 and TRBJ2-2 gives the whole variable domain EAGVTQFPSHSVIEKGQTVTLRCDPISGHDNLYWYRRVMGKEIKFLLHFVKESKQDESGMPNNRFLAERTGGTYSTLKVQPAELEDSGVYFCASSQLRNTGELFFGEGSRLTVL.

V gene TRBV7-9 combines with J gene TRBJ1-2, with D possibly matching TRBD1 (6 bases). The CDR3 is 15 residues long. V was clipped by 5 bases and J by 4 bases, with 17 bases between them. Germline loops: CDR1 SEHNR, CDR2 FQNEAQ (reference sequence). The CDR3 loop is CASSPGHPIVYGYTF. In DNA form, the CDR3 reads TGTGCCAGCAGCCCGGGACACCCGATAGTCTATGGCTACACCTTC.

This chain connects TRBV5-1 to TRBJ2-7; D is possibly TRBD1 (6 bases). CDR3 length equals 14 residues. Germline CDR1 reads SGHRS; CDR2 reads YFSETQ. Trimming pared 4 bases from V and 0 bases from J, leaving 11 bases between. CDR3 sequence reads: CASSPQGSSYEQYF. In nucleotides, the CDR3 is TGCGCCAGCAGCCCTCAGGGGAGCTCCTACGAGCAGTACTTC.

V is TRBV9 and J is TRBJ1-1, with D possibly TRBD1 on 5 matching bases. CDR1 is SGDLS, CDR2 YYNGEE, per germline. The V and J ends lost 0 bases and 5 bases respectively, with 8 bases between them. CDR3 length: 13 amino acids. As DNA, the CDR3 is TGTGCCAGCAGCGTAGGGGGGAGAACTGAAGCTTTCTTT. Translated, it gives CASSVGGRTEAFF. Variable domain in full (rest from reference TRBV9 and TRBJ1-1): DSGVTQTPKHLITATGQRVTLRCSPRSGDLSVYWYQQSLDQGLQFLIQYYNGEERAKGNILERFSAQQFPDLHSELNLSSLELGDSALYFCASSVGGRTEAFFGQGTRLTVV.

The gene calls are TRBV9 and TRBJ2-5; 9 bases align to TRBD1. This CDR3 comprises 17 residues. J gave up 5 bases and V 4 bases, and 15 bases lay outside the gene matches. CDR1 is SGDLS, CDR2 YYNGEE, per germline. In DNA form, the CDR3 reads TGTGCCAGCAGCCCGTTCCGGTGGGACAGGGATTTGGAGACCCAGTACTTC. Translated, it gives CASSPFRWDRDLETQYF. The full variable domain, completed using reference TRBV9 and TRBJ2-5, is DSGVTQTPKHLITATGQRVTLRCSPRSGDLSVYWYQQSLDQGLQFLIQYYNGEERAKGNILERFSAQQFPDLHSELNLSSLELGDSALYFCASSPFRWDRDLETQYFGPGTRLLVL.

This rearrangement joins TRBV5-7 to TRBJ2-1; D might be TRBD1 (6 bases). TRBV5-7 counts as an open reading frame of uncertain function. Trimming shortened V by 4 bases and J by 1 base, and 12 bases separated the two germline ends. This CDR3 region has 15 residues. The CDR3 DNA reads TGTGCCAGCAGCCCAGGGGAACGTTCCTACAATGAGCAGTTCTTC. It specifies CASSPGERSYNEQFF.